Following are 22 T cell receptor beta chains from one sample sequenced in a study of Ad26.COV2.S vaccination and SARS-CoV-2 variants (dated by TCRdb to 2020 to 2023). Library method: the immunoSEQ multiplex PCR assay. TCRdb retrieved this table from immuneACCESS and kept in-frame rearrangements only. Not all clones are present; in checked studies, unresolved V genes account for under half, and no reason is known for the remainder. This sample has 380,000 or so clones in its table, and about 88% of those were observed once. Around 10% of the sample is held by the ten biggest clonotypes. This specimen's treatment or condition label, per the study, means: 15 to 20 received Ad26.COV2.S at low or high dose, single or two shots; roughly five received placebo; per-sample allocation not given. For vaccine and placebo recipients, the sequenced repertoires came from samples collected on day 63 after the first injection.

Sequenced material: peripheral blood, taken in a trial of Ad26.COV2.S vaccine versus placebo. The receptors were gathered from a person aged 18 to 65 who received the Ad26.COV2.S COVID-19 vaccine or a placebo.

The rearrangement joins TRBV7-9 to TRBJ1-1, with TRBD1 identical over 8 bases. With 5 bases clipped from V and 3 bases from J, the junction kept 11 bases outside the gene matches. Germline V gene sequence: CDR1 SEHNR, CDR2 FQNEAQ (reference sequence). CDR3 length: 16 residues. The CDR3 nucleotides read TGTGCCAGCAGCCCCGGGACAGGCCTTCTTGACACTGAAGCTTTCTTT. It is translated as CASSPGTGLLDTEAFF.

The J gene is TRBJ2-7, the V gene TRBV6-2 or TRBV6-3, with TRBD2 as a possible D gene (6 bases). This CDR3 has 14 amino acids. With 5 bases removed from V and 2 bases from J, the gap between germline ends came to 13 bases. CDR1 and CDR2 (germline): MNHEY, SVGEGT. CDR3 amino acids: CASSPAGFPYEQYF. Here the CDR3 DNA reads TGTGCCAGCAGTCCAGCGGGCTTCCCCTACGAGCAGTACTTC.

V gene TRBV5-1 combines with J gene TRBJ1-1; D gene unclear. The V end lost 7 bases, the J end lost 1 base, and 14 bases lay between the germline ends. The CDR3 spans 14 residues. The V gene's germline CDR1 is SGHRS and CDR2 YFSETQ. CDR3 in amino acids: CASCSGRSNTEAFF. The CDR3 region has the DNA TGCGCCAGCTGCTCGGGGAGATCGAACACTGAAGCTTTCTTT.

V is TRBV19 and J is TRBJ2-7; D call uncertain. The V end was cut by 7 bases, the J end by 2 bases, with 18 bases between. The germline CDR1 and CDR2 sequences are LNHDA and SQIVND (reference sequence). The CDR3 extends over 15 amino acids. CDR3 nucleotide sequence: TGTGCCAGTAAGATCAGTTCTACTTCGACCTACGAGCAGTACTTC. Its translation: CASKISSTSTYEQYF.

V usage is TRBV27 and J usage is TRBJ2-3, with TRBD2 as a possible D gene (6 bases). The CDR3 has 14 residues. Per germline, CDR1 MNHEY and CDR2 SMNVEV (reference sequence). Trimming pared 8 bases from V and 3 bases from J, leaving 15 bases between. The CDR3 protein is CASRTGVRTDTQYF. DNA for the CDR3: TGTGCCAGCCGAACGGGGGTTAGGACAGATACGCAGTATTTT.

The rearrangement joins TRBV5-6 to TRBJ1-1; D remains unclear. The CDR3 runs to 15 residues. In germline, CDR1 is SGHDT, CDR2 YYEEEE. V was trimmed by 0 bases and J by 2 bases, leaving 11 bases between them. The CDR3 sequence is CASSLGGRTNTEAFF. DNA of the CDR3: TGTGCCAGCAGCTTGGGAGGCAGGACTAACACTGAAGCTTTCTTT.

The chain combines TRBV7-2 with TRBJ2-7, with a tentative D call TRBD2 (6 bases). Germline CDR1 and CDR2: SGHTA and FQGNSA. The CDR3 is 15 residues long. The ends were cut back, 1 base at V and 5 bases at J, with 15 bases in the middle. CDR3 protein: CASSLDLAGRDEQYF. The CDR3 coding sequence is TGTGCCAGCAGCTTAGATCTGGCGGGACGGGACGAGCAGTACTTC.

This chain joins TRBV5-5 and TRBJ2-7, with D possibly being TRBD2 (5 bases). V lost 0 bases to trimming and J lost 3 bases, with 19 bases between them. This CDR3 spans 17 amino acids. Germline V CDR1 and CDR2: SGHKS, YYEKEE (reference sequence). The CDR3: CASSLVSVPERIYEQYF. CDR3 in DNA: TGTGCCAGCAGCTTGGTGTCGGTACCCGAGCGGATCTACGAGCAGTACTTC.

The rearrangement joins TRBV19 to TRBJ1-5; D may be TRBD1 (5 bases). CDR3 length: 15 amino acids. Per the germline V gene, CDR1 is LNHDA and CDR2 is SQIVND (reference sequence). The ends were cut back, 5 bases at V and 5 bases at J, with 16 bases in the middle. CDR3 coding DNA: TGTGCCAGTAGTCCCCAGGAACAGGATCATCAGCCCCAGCATTTT. It yields the protein CASSPQEQDHQPQHF.

The rearrangement joins TRBV4-3 to TRBJ1-6, with no clear D. Germline CDR1 is LGHNA and CDR2 is YSLEER. The CDR3 runs 13 residues. The germline V and J ends were trimmed by 0 bases and 10 bases, with 7 bases remaining between them. The CDR3 here is CASSQDHDSPLHF. Written as DNA, the CDR3 is TGCGCCAGCAGCCAAGATCATGACTCACCCCTCCACTTT.

The chain uses TRBV27 and TRBJ2-1, with 8 bases that match TRBD2. V shed 3 bases and J 6 bases; nucleotides not matched to a gene: 7. The CDR3 length is 15 residues. Germline V gene data show CDR1 as MNHEY and CDR2 as SMNVEV (reference sequence). The CDR3 bases are TGTGCCAGCAGTTTTTTTGCGGGAGGAACCAATGAGCAGTTCTTC. This encodes CASSFFAGGTNEQFF.

This chain links TRBV7-9 with TRBJ1-1, with D hard to call. Germline values: CDR1 SEHNR, CDR2 FQNEAQ (reference sequence). With 0 bases removed from V and 3 bases from J, the gap between germline ends came to 11 bases. The CDR3 covers 15 residues. CDR3 in amino acids: CASSLATGMYTEAFF. CDR3 coding DNA: TGTGCCAGCAGCTTAGCGACGGGAATGTACACTGAAGCTTTCTTT.

The chain recombines TRBV4-3 with TRBJ2-2; D gene uncertain. Between the trimmed V and J ends, which lost 4 bases and 1 base, there was a span of 10 bases. The CDR3 totals 15 residues. The germline V gene encodes CDR1 LGHNA and CDR2 YSLEER. CDR3: CASSPDGWNTGELFF. The CDR3 DNA is TGCGCCAGCAGCCCCGACGGGTGGAACACCGGGGAGCTGTTTTTT.

The chain uses TRBV30 and TRBJ2-1, with D perhaps matching TRBD1 (6 bases). This CDR3 spans 11 amino acids. Germline V gene sequence: CDR1 GTSNPN, CDR2 SVGIG (reference sequence). V shed 4 bases and J shed 8 bases, with 9 bases lying between them. The CDR3 reads CAWTGQYEQFF. The CDR3 DNA reads as TGTGCCTGGACCGGACAGTATGAGCAGTTCTTC.

V gene TRBV18 combines with J gene TRBJ2-4; possible D gene TRBD2, 7 bases. CDR1 and CDR2 (germline): KGHSH, LQKENI. The CDR3 covers 14 residues. The V and J ends lost 4 bases and 9 bases respectively, with 16 bases between them. The CDR3 is CASSLASGEGIQYF. CDR3 nucleotide sequence: TGTGCCAGCTCACTAGCGTCAGGGGAGGGCATTCAGTACTTC.

The rearrangement joins TRBV19 to TRBJ1-5; 7 bases match TRBD1. This CDR3 is 13 amino acids long. CDR1 and CDR2 (germline): LNHDA, SQIVND (reference sequence). J lost 5 bases, V lost 6 bases, and 4 bases had no gene match. The CDR3 here is CASSTGDYQPQHF. CDR3 coding DNA: TGTGCCAGTAGCACAGGGGACTATCAGCCCCAGCATTTT.

The gene calls are TRBV11-2 and TRBJ2-5, with a possible D match to TRBD2 (6 bases). From germline, CDR1 is SGHAT and CDR2 FQNNGV. Trimming cost V 3 bases and J 1 base, with 9 bases left between them. The CDR3 length is 14 residues. The CDR3, as DNA: TGTGCCAGCAGCTTGGGCGGGATCCAAGAGACCCAGTACTTC. Translating gives CASSLGGIQETQYF.

The chain has TRBV7-8 and TRBJ2-5, with D maybe TRBD2 (5 bases). The CDR3 spans 14 residues. Trimming removed 3 bases from V and 2 bases from J, with 10 bases in between. Germline loops: CDR1 SGHVS, CDR2 FQNEAQ. CDR3 DNA: TGTGCCAGCAGCTTCCCACTAGAACAAGAGACCCAGTACTTC. Translation gives CASSFPLEQETQYF.

The chain recombines TRBV5-1 with TRBJ1-1, with D uncertain. V dropped 2 bases and J dropped 8 bases, with 7 bases sitting between them. The CDR3 spans 11 residues. The germline CDR1 and CDR2 sequences are SGHRS and YFSETQ. In nucleotides, the CDR3 is TGCGCCAGCAGCTTAGGAGAGGAAGCTTTCTTT. It translates to CASSLGEEAFF.

The gene calls are TRBV19 and TRBJ1-2, with a possible D match to TRBD1 (6 bases). Germline V CDR1 and CDR2: LNHDA, SQIVND (reference sequence). The CDR3 runs to 18 residues. V lost 4 bases, J lost 3 bases, and 24 bases lay in between. In nucleotides, the CDR3 is TGTGCCAGTAGTAGCCGCCTTGGGTACGGGGGCACCTACTATGGCTACACCTTC. It specifies CASSSRLGYGGTYYGYTF. The variable domain in full, with the rest retrieved from reference TRBV19 and TRBJ1-2, is DGGITQSPKYLFRKEGQNVTLSCEQNLNHDAMYWYRQDPGQGLRLIYYSQIVNDFQKGDIAEGYSVSREKKESFPLTVTSAQKNPTAFYLCASSSRLGYGGTYYGYTFGSGTRLTVV.

This chain connects TRBV28 to TRBJ2-5, with D tentatively TRBD2 (7 bases). Germline CDR1 and CDR2: MDHEN and SYDVKM. CDR3 length equals 16 residues. With 4 bases removed from V and 3 bases from J, the gap between germline ends came to 18 bases. For the CDR3, the DNA is TGTGCCAGCAGTTCCCAGGGGAGCGGGGAAAAAGAGACCCAGTACTTC. Residues: CASSSQGSGEKETQYF.

This clone came up once. The gene calls are TRBV20-1 and TRBJ2-7, with D unclear. Looked up from germline, CDR1 is DFQATT and CDR2 is SNEGSKA (reference sequence). V gave up 1 base and J gave up 13 bases, with 14 bases separating them. The CDR3 has 11 residues. The CDR3 DNA follows: TGCAGTGCTAGAGCCACTGACAACCAATACTTC. It specifies CSARATDNQYF.